Below are 22 T cell receptor beta chains sequenced from a single sample in a study of blood T cell repertoires in COVID-19. The data were produced by immunoSEQ multiplex PCR, yet TCRdb's version contains in-frame clones alone and is incomplete. Of about 170,000 clones detected, approximately 84% appear once; the ten largest clones hold approximately 7.7%. Sequenced material: peripheral blood. These receptors were obtained from a man aged 35 to 55 who had recovered from COVID-19.

This chain joins TRBV19 and TRBJ1-4, with 8 bases matching TRBD1. The CDR3 runs to 16 residues. V shed 6 bases and J 8 bases; nucleotides not matched to a gene: 14. Germline assignment: CDR1 LNHDA and CDR2 SQIVND (reference sequence). CDR3 residues: CASSQFSDRVVEKLFF. CDR3 nucleotides: TGTGCCAGTAGCCAGTTTTCGGACAGGGTAGTCGAAAAACTGTTTTTT.

V gene TRBV3-1 (or the pseudogene TRBV3-2) combines with J gene TRBJ1-6, with D maybe TRBD1 (5 bases). The germline gives CDR1 LGHDT, CDR2 YNNKEL (reference sequence). Trimming took off 6 bases at V and 9 bases at J, with 15 bases between the two ends. The CDR3 is made up of 14 amino acids. The chain's CDR3 is CASRLAGGGSPLHF. The CDR3 coding sequence is TGTGCCAGCAGACTGGCGGGGGGGGGTTCACCCCTCCACTTT.

J is TRBJ2-1 and V is TRBV4-3; 8 bases agree with TRBD1. This CDR3 spans 13 amino acids. After removal of 5 bases from V and 13 bases from J, the junction contained 10 bases not matched to a gene. CDR1 is LGHNA, CDR2 YSLEER, per germline. The CDR3 DNA reads TGCGCCAGCAGCTATGGACAGGGCTCGGAACAGTTCTTC. It codes for CASSYGQGSEQFF.

This clone has a handful of counts. J is TRBJ2-1 and V is TRBV7-2, with D perhaps TRBD2 (5 bases). Trimming removed 1 base at V and 7 bases at J, with 20 bases between. This CDR3 spans 17 amino acids. Germline V CDR1 and CDR2: SGHTA, FQGNSA. The CDR3 nucleotides are TGTGCCAGCAGCTTAGGACGGAGATTGTGGACGGGGAATGAGCAGTTCTTC. Its translation is CASSLGRRLWTGNEQFF.

The chain employs TRBV19 and TRBJ2-7; perhaps TRBD2 as D (7 bases). V gave up 10 bases and J gave up 0 bases, with 10 bases separating them. Germline V gene sequence: CDR1 LNHDA, CDR2 SQIVND (reference sequence). CDR3 size: 12 residues. For the CDR3, the DNA is TGTGCCACTAGGGGGGGCTCCTACGAGCAGTACTTC. This codes for CATRGGSYEQYF.

J is TRBJ1-2 and V is TRBV6-6; D might be TRBD1 (5 bases). From germline, CDR1 is MNHNY and CDR2 SVGAGI (reference sequence). V was trimmed by 6 bases and J by 7 bases, leaving 21 bases between them. The length of the CDR3 is 15 residues. The CDR3 loop is CASSSQDSGGRGYTF. The CDR3 nucleotides read TGTGCCAGCAGCTCCCAGGACTCGGGGGGTCGTGGCTACACCTTC.

The CDR3 DNA follows: TGTGCCAGCTCACCAGAGGCAGCGGGGGGAGGAGAGACCCAGTACTTC. It yields the protein CASSPEAAGGGETQYF. J is TRBJ2-5 and V is TRBV18; 9 nucleotides line up with TRBD2. This CDR3 contains 16 residues. Per germline, CDR1 KGHSH and CDR2 LQKENI. Trimming cost V 2 bases and J 4 bases; bases outside gene matches: 8.

The chain joins TRBV13 to TRBJ2-2, with 7 bases fitting TRBD1. This CDR3 has 16 amino acids. J gave up 3 bases and V 4 bases, and 8 bases lay outside the gene matches. Germline CDR1 reads PRHDT; CDR2 reads FYEKMQ (reference sequence). CDR3 amino acids: CASSSIRDSYTGELFF. In DNA, the CDR3 is TGTGCCAGCAGCTCGATCCGGGACAGCTACACCGGGGAGCTGTTTTTT.

The V gene is TRBV27, the J gene TRBJ2-3; 13 bases line up with TRBD2. The V and J ends lost 4 bases and 4 bases, in that order; junction bases with no gene match: 2. Looked up from germline, CDR1 is MNHEY and CDR2 is SMNVEV (reference sequence). The CDR3 has 15 amino acids. The CDR3 loop reads CASSSLAGGPDTQYF. The CDR3 region has the DNA TGTGCCAGCAGTTCACTAGCGGGAGGGCCAGATACGCAGTATTTT.

The rearrangement uses TRBV5-4 and TRBJ1-1, with TRBD1 matching 7 bases. CDR1 and CDR2 (germline): SGHNT, YYREEE (reference sequence). J gave up 7 bases and V 3 bases, and 6 bases lay outside the gene matches. The CDR3 contains 13 residues. The CDR3 here is CASSWGAGGEAFF. The CDR3 DNA sequence: TGTGCCAGCAGCTGGGGTGCAGGGGGTGAAGCTTTCTTT.

The chain combines TRBV19 with TRBJ1-1, with D uncertain. CDR3 length: 12 amino acids. Trimming cost V 3 bases and J 7 bases, with 9 bases left between them. Looked up from germline, CDR1 is LNHDA and CDR2 is SQIVND (reference sequence). The DNA for the CDR3 is TGTGCCAGTAGTATGTACGGGAGTGAAGCTTTCTTT. Its translation is CASSMYGSEAFF.

The chain joins TRBV7-9 to TRBJ2-1, with 12 nucleotides matching TRBD2. Trimming removed 0 bases from V and 8 bases from J; junction bases left unmatched: 11. In germline, CDR1 is SEHNR, CDR2 FQNEAQ (reference sequence). The CDR3 spans 18 residues. In nucleotides, the CDR3 is TGTGCCAGCAGCTTAGCGTGGCTAGCGGGGGGGCCCAGCGATGAGCAGTTCTTC. Translating gives CASSLAWLAGGPSDEQFF.

V is TRBV5-6 and J is TRBJ1-1; 7 nucleotides line up with TRBD1. CDR3 size: 16 residues. The V gene end was trimmed by 0 bases and the J gene end by 0 bases; junction bases not matched to a gene: 5. Germline values: CDR1 SGHDT, CDR2 YYEEEE. CDR3: CASSLDRGAMNTEAFF. The DNA of the CDR3 is TGTGCCAGCAGCTTGGACAGGGGCGCGATGAACACTGAAGCTTTCTTT.

The genes are TRBV7-2 and TRBJ2-1, with a possible D match to TRBD2 (5 bases). This CDR3 spans 17 amino acids. Germline CDR1 SGHTA, CDR2 FQGNSA. Trimming pared 3 bases from V and 12 bases from J, leaving 27 bases between. The CDR3 bases are TGTGCCAGCAGCTTGGGGAGTGGGCTAGCAGAGACTCTTGGGCAGTTCTTC. Translation: CASSLGSGLAETLGQFF. The variable domain in full, completed from reference TRBV7-2 and TRBJ2-1, reads GAGVSQSPSNKVTEKGKDVELRCDPISGHTALYWYRQSLGQGLEFLIYFQGNSAPDKSGLPSDRFSAERTGGSVSTLTIQRTQQEDSAVYLCASSLGSGLAETLGQFFGPGTRLTVL.

The gene calls are TRBV11-3 and TRBJ2-7, with 9 bases fitting TRBD1. The CDR3 is 15 amino acids. With V trimmed by 5 bases and J by 0 bases, 5 bases remained unmatched. Germline V CDR1 and CDR2: SGHNT, YENEEA. DNA for the CDR3: TGTGCCAGCAGCCAGCACAGGGGGCGCTCCTACGAGCAGTACTTC. Its protein product is CASSQHRGRSYEQYF.

J is TRBJ1-4 and V is TRBV4-3; possible D gene TRBD1, 5 bases. Germline V gene lookup returns CDR1 LGHNA and CDR2 YSLEER. Trimming stripped 4 bases from V and 0 bases from J, with 9 bases between. This CDR3 comprises 15 residues. CDR3 sequence: CASSLWGTTNEKLFF. The CDR3 bases are TGCGCCAGCAGCCTTTGGGGCACAACTAATGAAAAACTGTTTTTT.

The chain links TRBV15 to TRBJ2-3, with TRBD2 matching 13 bases. J was trimmed by 2 bases and V by 2 bases; bases with no gene match: 16. The CDR3 length is 21 residues. The germline V gene encodes CDR1 LNHNV and CDR2 YYDKDF (reference sequence). The CDR3, as DNA: TGTGCCACCAGCAGACCACTTGGGCTCCCGGGACTAGCGGGAATCACAGATACGCAGTATTTT. It codes for CATSRPLGLPGLAGITDTQYF.

The rearrangement joins TRBV7-9 to TRBJ2-6; the match to TRBD2 covers 8 bases. Germline trimming cut 1 base from V and 3 bases from J; bases unmatched to any gene: 8. Germline values: CDR1 SEHNR, CDR2 FQNEAQ (reference sequence). This CDR3 region has 18 residues. CDR3 protein: CASSLGRPGGRGANVLTF. CDR3 DNA: TGTGCCAGCAGCTTAGGCCGACCGGGAGGGCGTGGGGCCAACGTCCTGACTTTC. The full variable domain, its missing parts supplied by reference TRBV7-9 and TRBJ2-6, is DTGVSQNPRHKITKRGQNVTFRCDPISEHNRLYWYRQTLGQGPEFLTYFQNEAQLEKSRLLSDRFSAERPKGSFSTLEIQRTEQGDSAMYLCASSLGRPGGRGANVLTFGAGSRLTVL.

The chain couples TRBV2 to TRBJ1-2, with a weak D call TRBD1 (6 bases). The V and J ends lost 2 bases and 7 bases respectively, with 8 bases between them. Germline V gives CDR1 SNHLY, CDR2 FYNNEI. The CDR3 spans 12 residues. The DNA for the CDR3 is TGTGCCAGCAGTGAAAGGACAGCTGGCTACACCTTC. Protein product: CASSERTAGYTF.

The chain couples TRBV6-2 or TRBV6-3 to TRBJ2-3, with TRBD2 matching over 7 bases. Germline CDR1 is MNHEY and CDR2 is SVGEGT. Trimming took 6 bases from V and 6 from J; bases not matched to a gene: 15. The CDR3 is 16 amino acids. In DNA, the CDR3 is TGTGCCAGCAGCCCCCTGATCGGGGAGGGAATGGATACGCAGTATTTT. Its translation: CASSPLIGEGMDTQYF.

The chain recombines TRBV5-6 with TRBJ2-2; D not certain. The germline CDR1 and CDR2 sequences are SGHDT and YYEEEE. Trimming stripped 0 bases from V and 7 bases from J, with 4 bases between. The CDR3 sequence is 12 residues long. As DNA, the CDR3 is TGTGCCAGCAGCTTGGGAGGCGGGGAGCTGTTTTTT. Its protein is CASSLGGGELFF.

This chain links TRBV7-2 with TRBJ2-7; 8 bases line up with TRBD2. CDR3 size: 14 residues. V shed 2 bases, J shed 5 bases, and the junction held 5 bases outside the gene matches. CDR1 SGHTA and CDR2 FQGNSA come from the germline V gene. In DNA form, the CDR3 reads TGTGCCAGCAGCTTATTAGCGGGGCCCCACGAGCAGTACTTC. It specifies CASSLLAGPHEQYF.